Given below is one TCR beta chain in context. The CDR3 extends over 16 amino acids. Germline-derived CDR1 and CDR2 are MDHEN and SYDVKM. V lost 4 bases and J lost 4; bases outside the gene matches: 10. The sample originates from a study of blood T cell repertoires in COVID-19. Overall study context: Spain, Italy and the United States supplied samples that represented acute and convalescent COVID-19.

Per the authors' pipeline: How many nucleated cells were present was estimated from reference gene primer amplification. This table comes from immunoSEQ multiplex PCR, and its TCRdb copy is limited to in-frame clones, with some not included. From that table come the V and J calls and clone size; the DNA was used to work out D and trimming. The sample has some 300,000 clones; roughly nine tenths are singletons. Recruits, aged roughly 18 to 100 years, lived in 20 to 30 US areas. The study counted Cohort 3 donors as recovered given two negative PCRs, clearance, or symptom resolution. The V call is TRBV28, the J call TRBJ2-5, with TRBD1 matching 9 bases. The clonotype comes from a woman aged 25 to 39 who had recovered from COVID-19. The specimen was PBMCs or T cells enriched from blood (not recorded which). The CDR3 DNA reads TGTGCCAGCAGTTCGGGGGCGGGACAGGGCACAGAGACCCAGTACTTC. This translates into CASSSGAGQGTETQYF.